This entry lists 9 T cell receptor beta chains sequenced from one sample in a study of blood T cell repertoires in COVID-19. TCRdb's copy holds only in-frame clones and misses some; the assay was immunoSEQ multiplex PCR. The table lists 70,000 to 90,000 clones, around 78% of them singletons. Source material: peripheral blood. Receptor source: a human donor in a cohort sampled during active COVID-19.

The chain uses TRBV5-4 and TRBJ2-7; 8 positions agree with TRBD1. Looked up from germline, CDR1 is SGHNT and CDR2 is YYREEE (reference sequence). The CDR3 has 15 amino acids. The ends lost 3 bases at V and 2 bases at J; junction bases unmatched: 7. DNA of the CDR3: TGTGCCAGCAGCTGGGGAGGACAGGGCACCTACGAGCAGTACTTC. It codes for CASSWGGQGTYEQYF.

This clone was seen more than once but under ten times. This chain connects TRBV7-9 to TRBJ1-6; weak D call: TRBD1 (6 bases). The CDR3 has 14 amino acids. Trimming shortened V by 2 bases and J by 10 bases, and 12 bases separated the two germline ends. CDR1 and CDR2 from the germline V gene are SEHNR and FQNEAQ (reference sequence). CDR3 residues: CASSLSQGKSPLHF. The CDR3 DNA sequence: TGTGCCAGCAGCTTATCCCAGGGGAAGTCACCCCTCCACTTT. Based on the CDR3 plus reference TRBV7-9 and TRBJ1-6, the full variable domain is DTGVSQNPRHKITKRGQNVTFRCDPISEHNRLYWYRQTLGQGPEFLTYFQNEAQLEKSRLLSDRFSAERPKGSFSTLEIQRTEQGDSAMYLCASSLSQGKSPLHFGNGTRLTVT.

V is TRBV28 and J is TRBJ1-6; unclear D gene. The V gene's germline CDR1 is MDHEN and CDR2 SYDVKM. Trimming stripped 7 bases from V and 10 bases from J, with 14 bases between. CDR3 length: 13 amino acids. The CDR3 DNA reads TGTGCCAGCACCCTCTTGGCGGGGTCACCCCTCCACTTT. Protein product: CASTLLAGSPLHF.

This rearrangement joins TRBV7-2 to TRBJ1-2; a possible D gene is TRBD1 (5 bases). The germline CDR1 and CDR2 sequences are SGHTA and FQGNSA. The CDR3 spans 16 residues. Trimming removed 9 bases at V and 4 bases at J, with 24 bases between. For the CDR3, the DNA is TGTGCCAGTTCTCTGATCGGGACTGGGGGAGGCTATGGCTACACCTTC. Protein product: CASSLIGTGGGYGYTF. The whole variable domain, remainder taken from reference TRBV7-2 and TRBJ1-2, is GAGVSQSPSNKVTEKGKDVELRCDPISGHTALYWYRQSLGQGLEFLIYFQGNSAPDKSGLPSDRFSAERTGGSVSTLTIQRTQQEDSAVYLCASSLIGTGGGYGYTFGSGTRLTVV.

V is TRBV11-2 and J is TRBJ2-3, with TRBD2 identical over 10 bases. J gave up 0 bases and V 5 bases, and 5 bases lay outside the gene matches. Germline lookup yields CDR1 SGHAT and CDR2 FQNNGV. The CDR3 totals 16 residues. CDR3 sequence (DNA): TGTGCCAGCAGCCGGTCTAGCGGGGGTAGCACAGATACGCAGTATTTT. Its translation is CASSRSSGGSTDTQYF.

The V gene is TRBV24-1, the J gene TRBJ1-2; D perhaps matches TRBD1 (5 bases). V gave up 2 bases and J gave up 5 bases, with 11 bases separating them. The CDR3 runs 14 residues. In germline, CDR1 is KGHDR, CDR2 SFDVKD. In DNA, the CDR3 is TGTGCCACCAGTGATTCCGTCGACAGTTATGGCTACACCTTC. Encoded protein: CATSDSVDSYGYTF.

The chain recombines TRBV18 with TRBJ2-3; 12 nucleotides agree with TRBD2. CDR3 size: 17 residues. V lost 3 bases, J lost 1 base, and 5 bases stayed unmatched. Germline V CDR1 and CDR2: KGHSH, LQKENI. Here the CDR3 reads CASSPRLAGVGTDTQYF. The CDR3 nucleotides are TGTGCCAGCTCACCCCGACTAGCGGGGGTCGGCACAGATACGCAGTATTTT.

V gene TRBV19 combines with J gene TRBJ2-3, with D unclear. The CDR3 has 11 residues. Trimming removed 6 bases at V and 7 bases at J, with 8 bases between. The V gene's germline CDR1 is LNHDA and CDR2 SQIVND (reference sequence). This chain's CDR3 is CASRGAHTQYF. The CDR3 nucleotides are TGTGCCAGTAGGGGCGCGCATACGCAGTATTTT. The full variable domain, rest sourced from reference TRBV19 and TRBJ2-3, is DGGITQSPKYLFRKEGQNVTLSCEQNLNHDAMYWYRQDPGQGLRLIYYSQIVNDFQKGDIAEGYSVSREKKESFPLTVTSAQKNPTAFYLCASRGAHTQYFGPGTRLTVL.

This clone was seen a handful of times. This CDR3 reads CASSLESGYTEAFF. The CDR3 nucleotides are TGTGCCAGCAGCTTAGAATCGGGGTATACTGAAGCTTTCTTT. The V and J genes are TRBV7-9 and TRBJ1-1; no reliable D call. V was clipped by 1 base and J by 5 bases, with 11 bases between them. Germline loops: CDR1 SEHNR, CDR2 FQNEAQ (reference sequence). There are 14 residues in the CDR3.